A selection of T cell receptor beta chains follows, all from one sample in a study of blood T cell repertoires in COVID-19. The protocol was immunoSEQ multiplex PCR, while the TCRdb copy is restricted to in-frame clones and leaves out a portion. Of under 300,000 clones listed, roughly 80% are singletons. Sequencing used peripheral blood. These receptors were collected from a woman aged 18-29 years with acute or convalescent COVID-19. Both conserved end residues are part of each CDR3. The order of the fields is V gene, D gene, clone size, J gene, CDR3 protein, CDR3 DNA. D genes are given only for firm matches. Rows give clone size only sometimes, using once, few, many, or a class for an expanded clone.

V: TRBV4-3; D: NA; size: NA; J: TRBJ1-1; CDR3: CARSHRMLPGGMRLMNTEAFF; DNA: TGCGCCCGGAGCCATAGGATGCTACCGGGGGGAATGAGACTCATGAACACTGAAGCTTTCTTT
V: TRBV6-5; D: NA; size: NA; J: TRBJ1-3; CDR3: CASSKTGDSGNTIYF; DNA: TGTGCCAGCAGTAAGACAGGAGACTCTGGAAACACCATATATTTT
V: TRBV7-6; D: TRBD2; size: NA; J: TRBJ2-7; CDR3: CASSPRLAGASYEQYF; DNA: TGTGCCAGCAGCCCAAGACTAGCGGGCGCCTCCTACGAGCAGTACTTC
V: TRBV6-2/TRBV6-3; D: TRBD2; size: NA; J: TRBJ2-3; CDR3: CASSRLAGVTDTQYF; DNA: TGTGCCAGCAGCAGGCTAGCGGGAGTTACTGATACGCAGTATTTT
V: TRBV28; D: TRBD2; size: NA; J: TRBJ2-1; CDR3: CASSPTWRGLTSGKPRRSYNEQFF; DNA: TGTGCCAGCAGTCCCACTTGGAGGGGACTCACTAGCGGGAAGCCCCGAAGATCCTACAATGAGCAGTTCTTC
V: TRBV6-2/TRBV6-3; D: TRBD2; size: NA; J: TRBJ2-7; CDR3: CASSYRGLAGVGEQYF; DNA: TGTGCCAGCAGTTATCGGGGACTAGCGGGAGTGGGCGAGCAGTACTTC
V: TRBV4-3; D: NA; size: NA; J: TRBJ2-1; CDR3: CASSQDLLVLASYNEQFF; DNA: TGCGCCAGCAGCCAAGATTTGTTAGTACTAGCTTCCTACAATGAGCAGTTCTTC
V: TRBV6-4; D: NA; size: NA; J: TRBJ1-1; CDR3: CASSLLRVRQPLANTEAFF; DNA: TGTGCCAGCAGCCTACTAAGGGTAAGACAGCCCCTTGCGAACACTGAAGCTTTCTTT
V: TRBV3-1/TRBV3-2; D: NA; size: once; J: TRBJ2-1; CDR3: CASSHGDRYNEQFF; DNA: TGTGCCAGCAGCCATGGAGACCGATACAATGAGCAGTTCTTC
V: TRBV28; D: TRBD1; size: NA; J: TRBJ1-1; CDR3: CASKGQGRLAFF; DNA: TGTGCCAGCAAAGGACAGGGGCGACTCGCTTTCTTT
V: TRBV5-1; D: NA; size: NA; J: TRBJ1-4; CDR3: CASSRGEATNEKLFF; DNA: TGCGCCAGCAGCCGCGGCGAAGCAACTAATGAAAAACTGTTTTTT
V: TRBV6-2/TRBV6-3; D: NA; size: NA; J: TRBJ1-5; CDR3: CASSHGIHSNQPQHF; DNA: TGTGCCAGCAGTCACGGGATCCATAGCAATCAGCCCCAGCATTTT
V: TRBV2; D: NA; size: NA; J: TRBJ2-2; CDR3: CASSDLSRTGELFF; DNA: TGTGCCAGCAGTGATCTTAGCCGCACCGGGGAGCTGTTTTTT
V: TRBV12-5; D: NA; size: NA; J: TRBJ2-1; CDR3: CASGLVYVNEQFF; DNA: TGTGCTAGTGGTTTGGTATATGTCAATGAGCAGTTCTTC
V: TRBV14; D: NA; size: NA; J: TRBJ1-2; CDR3: CASSQPGWRGYTF; DNA: TGTGCCAGCAGCCAACCAGGGTGGAGAGGCTACACCTTC
V: TRBV6-4; D: NA; size: once; J: TRBJ2-3; CDR3: CATGPGDSTDTQYF; DNA: TGTGCCACCGGACCGGGGGACAGCACAGATACGCAGTATTTT
V: TRBV6-4; D: NA; size: NA; J: TRBJ1-5; CDR3: CASSVSGGGTPQHF; DNA: TGTGCCAGCAGTGTATCAGGAGGAGGCACGCCCCAGCATTTT
V: TRBV7-9; D: TRBD1; size: NA; J: TRBJ1-6; CDR3: CASSGDRDNSPLHF; DNA: TGTGCCAGCAGTGGGGACAGAGATAATTCACCCCTCCACTTT
V: TRBV25-1; D: NA; size: NA; J: TRBJ1-1; CDR3: CASSQTGNTEAFF; DNA: TGTGCCAGCAGTCAGACTGGGAACACTGAAGCTTTCTTT
V: TRBV18; D: TRBD1; size: NA; J: TRBJ2-6; CDR3: CASSPWTGAGANVLTF; DNA: TGTGCCAGCTCACCCTGGACAGGGGCCGGGGCCAACGTCCTGACTTTC
V: TRBV5-1; D: TRBD1; size: once; J: TRBJ2-1; CDR3: CASSLDARQGWFF; DNA: TGCGCCAGCAGCTTGGACGCACGACAGGGGTGGTTCTTC
V: TRBV29-1; D: NA; size: few; J: TRBJ2-1; CDR3: CSVARQEHNEQFF; DNA: TGCAGCGTTGCCAGACAGGAGCACAATGAGCAGTTCTTC
V: TRBV11-2; D: NA; size: NA; J: TRBJ2-1; CDR3: CASSLAGADEQFF; DNA: TGTGCCAGCAGCTTAGCGGGAGCCGATGAGCAGTTCTTC
V: TRBV7-2; D: NA; size: NA; J: TRBJ2-1; CDR3: CASSLVGDPRGNEQFF; DNA: TGTGCCAGCAGCTTAGTAGGAGACCCGCGGGGCAATGAGCAGTTCTTC
V: TRBV5-6; D: NA; size: NA; J: TRBJ1-1; CDR3: CASSLGVVWNTEAFF; DNA: TGTGCCAGCAGCCTCGGGGTGGTTTGGAACACTGAAGCTTTCTTT
V: TRBV6-2/TRBV6-3; D: NA; size: NA; J: TRBJ2-7; CDR3: CASSYSTAYEQYF; DNA: TGTGCCAGCAGTTACTCGACAGCCTACGAGCAGTACTTC
V: TRBV7-2; D: TRBD2; size: NA; J: TRBJ2-1; CDR3: CASSLGLAGNEQFF; DNA: TGTGCCAGCAGCCTAGGACTAGCTGGCAATGAGCAGTTCTTC